A selection of T cell receptor beta chains follows, all from one sample in a study of blood T cell repertoires in COVID-19. Only in-frame clones appear in the TCRdb table, and some are missing; sequencing was by immunoSEQ multiplex PCR. This sample has 250,000 or so clones, with 70% to 90% found just once. The sequencing input was PBMCs or T cells enriched from blood (not recorded which). The source of these receptors is a man aged 35-49 years who had recovered from COVID-19. CDR3s include the opening cysteine and the closing phenylalanine or tryptophan. The D gene is left open where the match is weak. The size field is filled for only some rows; it gives once, few, many or a size class.

v_call,d_call,j_call,clone_size,cdr3_nt,cdr3_aa
TRBV30,.,TRBJ2-7,.,TGTGCCTGGAGTGGGCAGGGGTACGAGCAGTACTTC,CAWSGQGYEQYF
TRBV27,TRBD2,TRBJ2-1,.,TGTGCCAGCCCGGGACTAGCCTTCTCCTACAATGAGCAGTTCTTC,CASPGLAFSYNEQFF
TRBV4-2,TRBD1,TRBJ2-7,.,TGTGCCAGCAGCCAAGCCGGGACAGGGAAGGACGAGCAGTACTTC,CASSQAGTGKDEQYF
TRBV7-6,.,TRBJ1-2,.,TGTGCCAGCAGCTTAATGACGGAGGGGCCCTATGGCTACACCTTC,CASSLMTEGPYGYTF
TRBV7-2,TRBD2,TRBJ2-1,once,TGTGCCAGCAGCTTAGCTAGCGGGAGCCTCAACTACAATGAGCAGTTCTTC,CASSLASGSLNYNEQFF
TRBV29-1,TRBD1,TRBJ2-7,.,TGCAGCGTACCGACAGGGGGAGGGTCCTACGAGCAGTACTTC,CSVPTGGGSYEQYF
TRBV19,TRBD1,TRBJ1-4,.,TGTGCCAGTAGTACGGGACAGGCGAATGAAAAACTGTTTTTT,CASSTGQANEKLFF
TRBV18,TRBD1,TRBJ1-1,few,TGTGCCAGCTCACCACGACAGACAGGGGGGAACACTGAAGCTTTCTTT,CASSPRQTGGNTEAFF
TRBV3-1/TRBV3-2,TRBD2,TRBJ2-1,.,TGTGCCAGCAGCCGATTAGCGGGAGCGGACAATGAGCAGTTCTTC,CASSRLAGADNEQFF
TRBV3-1/TRBV3-2,.,TRBJ1-1,once,TGTGCCAGCTCTGGACGGGGGAACACTGAAGCTTTCTTT,CASSGRGNTEAFF
TRBV4-3,.,TRBJ1-1,.,TGCGCCAGCAGCCAAGAGCCCGGTACTGAAGCTTTCTTT,CASSQEPGTEAFF
TRBV7-9,TRBD1,TRBJ1-4,.,TGTGCCAGCAGCCTAAGACAGGGGTCTAATGAAAAACTGTTTTTT,CASSLRQGSNEKLFF
TRBV7-2,TRBD1,TRBJ2-7,.,TGTGCCAGCAGCTTAGTAGGGGGCCGATCCGAGCAGTACTTC,CASSLVGGRSEQYF
TRBV7-9,.,TRBJ1-1,once,TGTGCCAGCAGCTTAGTTTTCTCGAACACTGAAGCTTTCTTT,CASSLVFSNTEAFF
TRBV28,.,TRBJ1-1,once,TGTGCCAGCAGTTTTCGTGTCCCCGGGACGGGACTCACTGAAGCTTTCTTT,CASSFRVPGTGLTEAFF
TRBV19,.,TRBJ1-2,.,TGTGCCAGTACCCTTCCCTCCCGACAGGAGGATCCTAACTATGGCTACACCTTC,CASTLPSRQEDPNYGYTF
TRBV5-5,.,TRBJ1-4,.,TGTGCCAGCAGCTTGGAGGACTTCAGAGAAAAACTGTTTTTT,CASSLEDFREKLFF
TRBV5-1,.,TRBJ2-7,.,TGCGCCAGCAGCTTTCTCCGGGACTCCACCTACGAGCAGTACTTC,CASSFLRDSTYEQYF
TRBV7-8,TRBD1,TRBJ2-3,.,TGTGCCAGCAGCTTACAAGGGGGCGAGGGCACAGATACGCAGTATTTT,CASSLQGGEGTDTQYF
TRBV27,TRBD2,TRBJ2-2,.,TGTGCCAGCAGTCCCGCTTCTAGCGGCCTGAACACCGGGGAGCTGTTTTTT,CASSPASSGLNTGELFF
TRBV11-3,.,TRBJ2-3,few,TGTGCCAGCAGCTTAGGCAAACGGGAGCACACAGATACGCAGTATTTT,CASSLGKREHTDTQYF
TRBV5-6,.,TRBJ1-1,.,TGTGCCAGCAGTGGCGCGGGGCTGCTTGAAGCTTTCTTT,CASSGAGLLEAFF
TRBV3-1/TRBV3-2,.,TRBJ2-5,.,TGTGCCAGCAGCCAAGGTCAGCCCGGCAGGGAGACCCAGTACTTC,CASSQGQPGRETQYF
TRBV5-1,TRBD2,TRBJ2-1,.,TGCGCCAGCAGCCCGCAAATAGCGGGTCTTGGCAATGAGCAGTTCTTC,CASSPQIAGLGNEQFF
TRBV6-2/TRBV6-3,.,TRBJ1-6,many,TGTGCCAGCAGTTCTCGGGGGAGCTCCTATAATTCACCCCTCCACTTT,CASSSRGSSYNSPLHF
TRBV12-3/TRBV12-4,TRBD2,TRBJ2-1,.,TGTGCCAGCAGTTCTCCTAGCGGGGAGGAACAGTTCTTC,CASSSPSGEEQFF
TRBV19,TRBD1,TRBJ2-7,.,TGTGCCAGTTTTTCGGACAGGGGCTACGAGCAGTACTTC,CASFSDRGYEQYF
TRBV3-1/TRBV3-2,.,TRBJ1-1,.,TGTGCCAGCAGTTTACAGGGTCTGAACACTGAAGCTTTCTTT,CASSLQGLNTEAFF
TRBV2,TRBD1,TRBJ1-1,.,TGTGCCAGCAGTGAGGGACAGGGAAACACTGAAGCTTTCTTT,CASSEGQGNTEAFF
TRBV7-9,TRBD1,TRBJ2-1,.,TGTGCCAGCAGCTTCGGGACAGGCCGGGTCGTGGATGAGCAGTTCTTC,CASSFGTGRVVDEQFF
TRBV6-5,TRBD2,TRBJ2-1,.,TGTGCCAGCAGTTACCCCGGGGGGGCCCATGAGCAGTTCTTC,CASSYPGGAHEQFF
TRBV2,.,TRBJ2-6,.,TGTGCCAGCAGTGACGGACTCCCTGGGGCCAACGTCCTGACTTTC,CASSDGLPGANVLTF
TRBV7-9,.,TRBJ2-1,.,TGTGCCAGCAGCCCCTGGAACAGGGCCTTGTACAATGAGCAGTTCTTC,CASSPWNRALYNEQFF
TRBV7-9,TRBD1,TRBJ2-7,once,TGTGCCAGCAGCACCTGGGACAGCTACGAGCAGTACTTC,CASSTWDSYEQYF
TRBV9,TRBD1,TRBJ1-1,once,TGTGCCAGCAGCGTAGGGAACAGGGGGGTCGGTGAAGCTTTCTTT,CASSVGNRGVGEAFF
TRBV29-1,.,TRBJ2-7,.,TGCAGCGGGAGGTGTCAAGCCTTTTACGAGCAGTACTTC,CSGRCQAFYEQYF
TRBV14,.,TRBJ1-6,.,TGTGCCAGCAGCTTACGACCGGGACACAATAATTCACCCCTCCACTTT,CASSLRPGHNNSPLHF
TRBV28,.,TRBJ1-6,.,TGTGCCAGGCCAATACCTGACCCGAGGCGGCATTCACCCCTCCACTTT,CARPIPDPRRHSPLHF
TRBV9,.,TRBJ2-7,.,TGTGCCAGCAGCGTTGGGAGTACCTTCTCCTACGAGCAGTACTTC,CASSVGSTFSYEQYF
TRBV11-2,TRBD1,TRBJ2-5,.,TGTGCCAGCAGCCGAGGACAGGGGGGGCAAGAGACCCAGTACTTC,CASSRGQGGQETQYF
TRBV7-2,TRBD2,TRBJ2-1,.,TGTGCCAGCAGTTCGACTAGCGGGGGGTTCTACAATGAGCAGTTCTTC,CASSSTSGGFYNEQFF
TRBV18,.,TRBJ1-3,once,TGTGCCAGCTCACCCTACAGGGACCTCTCTGGAAACACCATATATTTT,CASSPYRDLSGNTIYF
TRBV23-1,TRBD1,TRBJ1-2,.,TGCGCCAGCAGTCAATCGCGGGGACAGGGGAATGGCTACACCTTC,CASSQSRGQGNGYTF
TRBV7-9,.,TRBJ2-1,.,TGTGCCAGCAGTCAGAACTACAATGAGCAGTTCTTC,CASSQNYNEQFF
TRBV19,.,TRBJ2-7,.,TGTGCCAGTAGTATAGGGCCGGGAACCTACGAGCAGTACTTC,CASSIGPGTYEQYF
TRBV24-1,TRBD1,TRBJ2-7,.,TGTGCCACCAGTGACACAGGGACAGGGGGCGCGAAGCAGTACTTC,CATSDTGTGGAKQYF
TRBV7-2,.,TRBJ2-2,.,TGTGCCAGCAGCTTAGCAGGGGGGAACACCGGGGAGCTGTTTTTT,CASSLAGGNTGELFF
TRBV7-8,.,TRBJ1-2,many,TGTGCCAGCAGCTTAGTACTTCTGACGACGAGGAACTATGGCTACACCTTC,CASSLVLLTTRNYGYTF
TRBV9,.,TRBJ1-2,.,TGTGCCAGCAGCGTATCCCCCGACGGGGGGGTAGGGGCGGGTGGCTACACCTTC,CASSVSPDGGVGAGGYTF
TRBV29-1,TRBD1,TRBJ1-5,.,TGCAGCGTTGGAGGGACAGGGGGCAATCAGCCCCAGCATTTT,CSVGGTGGNQPQHF
TRBV11-1,.,TRBJ1-2,.,TGTGCCAGCAGCTTAGCCGTCTCAGTGGGCGGCTACACCTTC,CASSLAVSVGGYTF
TRBV2,TRBD1,TRBJ1-1,once,TGTGCCAGCAGGGCCGGGACAGCCACTGAAGCTTTCTTT,CASRAGTATEAFF
TRBV25-1,TRBD1,TRBJ1-2,.,TGTGCCAGCAGGCCGGGACAGAATAACTATGGCTACACCTTC,CASRPGQNNYGYTF
TRBV19,.,TRBJ1-6,.,TGTGCCAGTAGTACGGGAGGTCGCCTGACACCCCTCCACTTT,CASSTGGRLTPLHF